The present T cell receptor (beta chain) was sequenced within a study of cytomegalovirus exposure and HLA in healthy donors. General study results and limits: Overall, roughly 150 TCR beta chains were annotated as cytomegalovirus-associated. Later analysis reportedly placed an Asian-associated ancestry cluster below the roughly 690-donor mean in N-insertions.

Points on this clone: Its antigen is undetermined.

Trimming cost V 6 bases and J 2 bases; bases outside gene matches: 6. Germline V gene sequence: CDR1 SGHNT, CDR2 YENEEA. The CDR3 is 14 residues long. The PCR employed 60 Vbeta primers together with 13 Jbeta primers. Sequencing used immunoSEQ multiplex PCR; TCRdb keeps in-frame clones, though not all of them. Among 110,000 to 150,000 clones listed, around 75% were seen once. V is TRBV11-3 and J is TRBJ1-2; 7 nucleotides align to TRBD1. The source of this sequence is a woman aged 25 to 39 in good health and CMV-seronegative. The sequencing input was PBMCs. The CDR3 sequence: CASRRSGQNYGYTF. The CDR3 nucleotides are TGTGCCAGCAGGCGTTCGGGACAGAACTATGGCTACACCTTC. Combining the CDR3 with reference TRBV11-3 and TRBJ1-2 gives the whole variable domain EAGVVQSPRYKIIEKKQPVAFWCNPISGHNTLYWYLQNLGQGPELLIRYENEEAVDDSQLPKDRFSAERLKGVDSTLKIQPAELGDSAVYLCASRRSGQNYGYTFGSGTRLTVV.